Sequencing of this TCR beta chain was carried out in a study of blood T cell repertoires in COVID-19. Study overall: COVID-19 samples, acute and convalescent, were from the United States, Italy and Spain.

In the original analysis: It was from reference gene primer amplification that nucleated cell counts were estimated. Profiling relied on immunoSEQ multiplex PCR, and the TCRdb table lists in-frame clones only, not all of them. V and J calls and clone size are as listed in that table; D and trimming were resolved from the DNA. The table has a few hundred thousand clones, around nine tenths seen once; the top ten hold roughly 10%. Participants were placed into cohorts based on the clinical history they reported. Deletions cut 2 bases from V and 7 bases from J, with 18 bases between. The CDR3 runs to 16 residues. Germline V lookup: CDR1 MNHEY, CDR2 SVGAGI.

The rearrangement uses TRBV6-5 and TRBJ2-1; a weak D match, TRBD1 (5 bases). The receptor was isolated from a woman between 50 and 59 years old who had recovered from COVID-19. Sample: PBMCs or T cells enriched from blood (not recorded which). DNA for the CDR3: TGTGCCAGCAGTTACGGGGCAGTGACCCCGTTAAATGAGCAGTTCTTC. It yields the protein CASSYGAVTPLNEQFF.